A single sample gave rise to the 27 T cell receptor beta chains below, sequenced in a study of identical twins. TCRdb itself ran the 5' RACE reads through MiXCR, one entry per CDR3 protein. The table has roughly 1,500,000 distinct CDR3 sequences, 32% seen once; the top ten hold less than 0.35%. The sample was cord blood. These receptors all come from a newborn girl in good health.

The V and J genes are TRBV12-3 or TRBV12-4 and TRBJ2-3; TRBD2 matches at 8 bases. The CDR3 totals 16 residues. The V segment lost 4 bases and the J segment 1 base; nucleotides outside the gene matches: 7. The CDR3 here is CASSSRMTSGTDTQYF. The CDR3 DNA sequence: TGTGCCAGCAGTTCCAGGATGACTAGCGGCACAGATACGCAGTATTTT.

Regarding this clonotype: It may be a read error: a sequence one base away is much more abundant. The chain combines TRBV2 with TRBJ2-7; D remains unclear. The germline V gene has CDR1 SNHLY and CDR2 FYNNEI. The CDR3 loop spans 13 amino acids. CDR3 sequence reads: CASGSLFSHEQYF. The CDR3, as DNA: TGTGCCAGCGGAAGCCTATTCTCCCACGAGCAGTACTTC.

The V gene is TRBV11-1, the J gene TRBJ2-7, with D maybe TRBD2 (7 bases). The germline gives CDR1 SGHAT, CDR2 FQDESV (reference sequence). This CDR3 contains 18 residues. Trimming cost V 1 base and J 0 bases, with 19 bases left between them. The DNA for the CDR3 is TGTGCCAGCAGCTTAGGGCGGGGGCCGATATTGCCCTCCTACGAGCAGTACTTC. Translated: CASSLGRGPILPSYEQYF.

V usage is TRBV20-1 and J usage is TRBJ1-5, with D possibly matching TRBD1 (6 bases). This CDR3 spans 15 amino acids. Germline loops: CDR1 DFQATT, CDR2 SNEGSKA (reference sequence). V lost 0 bases to trimming and J lost 2 bases, with 11 bases between them. The CDR3 is CSARDPHRGNQPQHF. Written as DNA, the CDR3 is TGCAGTGCTAGAGATCCCCACAGGGGCAATCAGCCCCAGCATTTT.

In its sample, this clonotype was seen a few times. This chain connects TRBV25-1 to TRBJ2-3; the D gene could be TRBD1 or TRBD2 (6 bases each). The CDR3 is made up of 13 amino acids. Germline-derived CDR1 and CDR2 are MGHDK and SYGVNS. Trimming took off 5 bases at V and 3 bases at J, with 9 bases between the two ends. The CDR3 loop reads CASSTGATDTQYF. In DNA, the CDR3 is TGTGCCAGCAGTACGGGGGCTACAGATACGCAGTATTTT.

This chain links TRBV2 with TRBJ2-1, with 7 bases identical to TRBD1. This CDR3 is 12 amino acids long. Germline V gene data show CDR1 as SNHLY and CDR2 as FYNNEI. The ends lost 5 bases at V and 10 bases at J; junction bases unmatched: 5. The CDR3 nucleotides read TGTGCCAGCAGTAATACAGGGGTCGAGCAGTTCTTC. As protein: CASSNTGVEQFF.

This clonotype came up a few times. The chain has TRBV28 and TRBJ2-5; D might be TRBD1 or TRBD2, each matching 7 bases. Near its end, the DNA agrees better with TRBJ2-7, so the J call may be wrong. The CDR3 length is 12 residues. Germline lookup yields CDR1 MDHEN and CDR2 SYDVKM. The CDR3 DNA is TGTGCAGGCGCCCGCAGGGGGGGCGAGCAGTACTTC. Translation: CAGARRGGEQYF.

This clonotype has a count of ten or more. This chain links TRBV3-1 with TRBJ2-7; 8 bases match TRBD2. CDR3 length equals 15 residues. From germline, CDR1 is LGHDT and CDR2 YNNKEL (reference sequence). V trimming: 2 bases; J trimming: 1 base; junction bases outside the gene matches: 4. The CDR3 reads CASSQPLAASYEQYF. The DNA of the CDR3 is TGTGCCAGCAGCCAACCACTAGCGGCGTCCTACGAGCAGTACTTC.

This chain links TRBV19 with TRBJ1-2; 8 bases line up with TRBD1. Germline assignment: CDR1 LNHDA and CDR2 SQIVND (reference sequence). The junction had 4 bases not matched to a gene; V was cut back by 4 bases and J by 0 bases. The CDR3 is 15 amino acids. CDR3 nucleotides: TGTGCCAGTAGTACCCCGGGACAGGCTAACTATGGCTACACCTTC. Protein product: CASSTPGQANYGYTF.

The chain couples TRBV11-2 to TRBJ2-1, with 11 bases fitting TRBD1. The trim removed 0 bases at V and 6 bases at J, leaving 13 bases unmatched. Looked up from germline, CDR1 is SGHAT and CDR2 is FQNNGV. The CDR3 is 19 amino acids. CDR3 sequence reads: CASSLETRSPGQGVNEQFF. The DNA of the CDR3 is TGTGCCAGCAGCTTAGAAACTCGATCCCCGGGACAGGGGGTCAATGAGCAGTTCTTC. The variable domain in full, completed from reference TRBV11-2 and TRBJ2-1, reads EAGVAQSPRYKIIEKRQSVAFWCNPISGHATLYWYQQILGQGPKLLIQFQNNGVVDDSQLPKDRFSAERLKGVDSTLKIQPAKLEDSAVYLCASSLETRSPGQGVNEQFFGPGTRLTVL.

The chain is built from TRBV10-3 and TRBJ2-5; D could derive from TRBD1 or TRBD2 (5 bases each). Trimming removed 0 bases at V and 4 bases at J, with 9 bases between. CDR1 and CDR2 from the germline V gene are ENHRY and SYGVKD. CDR3 size: 14 residues. This CDR3 reads CAISESPGTETQYF. CDR3 sequence (DNA): TGTGCCATCAGTGAGTCGCCGGGGACAGAGACCCAGTACTTC.

This clonotype was counted at least ten times. The V gene is TRBV4-2, the J gene TRBJ2-7; perhaps TRBD1 as D (5 bases). This CDR3 contains 14 residues. The germline V gene encodes CDR1 LGHNA and CDR2 YNFKEQ. V was pared by 4 bases and J by 4 bases, with 14 bases between. The CDR3, as DNA: TGTGCCAGCAGCCCGTCGGACAAGGGATACGAGCAGTACTTC. Amino acids: CASSPSDKGYEQYF.

The rearrangement joins TRBV6-1 to TRBJ1-2; 8 bases match TRBD1. In germline, CDR1 is MNHNS, CDR2 SASEGT. The CDR3 is made up of 13 amino acids. J was trimmed by 7 bases and V by 6 bases; bases with no gene match: 7. For the CDR3, the DNA is TGTGCCAGCAGCCAACGGGACAGGTCTGGCTACACCTTC. It encodes CASSQRDRSGYTF.

In its sample, this clonotype was seen a few times. The rearrangement uses TRBV9 and TRBJ1-1; D gene unclear. Germline CDR1 is SGDLS and CDR2 is YYNGEE. CDR3 length: 14 amino acids. Trimming removed 4 bases at V and 3 bases at J, with 13 bases between. CDR3 in amino acids: CASSPLGSHTEAFF. DNA of the CDR3: TGTGCCAGCAGCCCCCTGGGCAGTCACACTGAAGCTTTCTTT.

The chain couples TRBV5-1 to TRBJ1-5; 8 bases match TRBD1. Germline assignment: CDR1 SGHRS and CDR2 YFSETQ. With V trimmed by 10 bases and J by 1 base, 10 bases remained unmatched. The CDR3 consists of 15 residues. The CDR3 loop reads CAGDTGGWSNQPQHF. The CDR3 nucleotides read TGCGCCGGGGACACAGGGGGATGGAGCAATCAGCCCCAGCATTTT.

The rearrangement uses TRBV15 and TRBJ1-6; 8 bases map to TRBD1. Losses at the gene ends were 8 bases for V and 10 bases for J; bases not matched to a gene: 10. The CDR3 length is 14 residues. Germline V CDR1 and CDR2: LNHNV, YYDKDF (reference sequence). The DNA for the CDR3 is TGTGCCACCCGCGCTGGACAGGGTATATCACCCCTCCACTTT. Translation gives CATRAGQGISPLHF.

The chain carries TRBV6-1 and TRBJ1-3; D ambiguous. This CDR3 spans 15 amino acids. Trimming removed 1 base from V and 0 bases from J, with 7 bases in between. CDR1 MNHNS and CDR2 SASEGT come from the germline V gene. The CDR3 coding sequence is TGTGCCAGCAGTGAAGGGACGGTCTCTGGAAACACCATATATTTT. Amino acid sequence: CASSEGTVSGNTIYF.

The chain couples TRBV27 to TRBJ2-1; 7 positions agree with TRBD1. Judging by the DNA end, TRBJ2-7 fits better; the J call may be wrong. The CDR3 length is 15 residues. CDR1 MNHEY and CDR2 SMNVEV come from the germline V gene (reference sequence). DNA for the CDR3: TGTGCCAGCAGTTTGGGGACAGTGTTATACAATGAGCAGTACTTC. Its translation is CASSLGTVLYNEQYF.

V usage is TRBV7-2 and J usage is TRBJ2-3, with D tentatively TRBD2 (5 bases). Germline V gene sequence: CDR1 SGHTA, CDR2 FQGNSA. The CDR3 is made up of 13 amino acids. CDR3 DNA sequence: TGTGCTTGCAGCCGGGGATACACAGATACGCAGTATTTT. This gives the protein CACSRGYTDTQYF.

The table lists this clonotype with a few counts. J is TRBJ1-6 and V is TRBV12-3 or TRBV12-4; D is undetermined. The CDR3 contains 11 residues. The V end was cut by 11 bases, the J end by 9 bases, with 11 bases between. The CDR3 loop reads CASSIGSPLHF. The CDR3 region has the DNA TGTGCCTCCAGCATCGGTTCACCCCTCCACTTT.

V gene TRBV12-3 or TRBV12-4 combines with J gene TRBJ2-7; D not certain. V was trimmed by 3 bases and J by 10 bases, leaving 13 bases between them. This CDR3 contains 12 residues. The CDR3 bases are TGTGCCAGCAGTTTCGACGTGTGGGTTCAGTACTTC. Translated: CASSFDVWVQYF.

This chain uses TRBV6-2 or TRBV6-3 with TRBJ1-1; D remains ambiguous. The CDR3 has 15 amino acids. Germline CDR1 and CDR2: MNHEY and SVGEGT. Trimming pared 0 bases from V and 5 bases from J, leaving 13 bases between. CDR3 residues: CASSYSFRGRTEAFF. The CDR3 DNA reads TGTGCCAGCAGTTACTCGTTCCGAGGGCGGACTGAAGCTTTCTTT.

This clonotype has just a few counts. The chain combines TRBV6-4 with TRBJ2-1; 9 bases map to TRBD2. V was pared by 3 bases and J by 3 bases, with 3 bases of the junction left unmatched. Germline lookup yields CDR1 MRHNA and CDR2 SNTAGT. This CDR3 is 15 amino acids long. CDR3 in amino acids: CASSEGSGGYNEQFF. The DNA for the CDR3 is TGTGCCAGCAGTGAGGGTAGCGGGGGCTACAATGAGCAGTTCTTC.

The sample holds a few counts of this clonotype. This chain links TRBV20-1 with TRBJ2-1, with TRBD2 identical over 7 bases. CDR3 length equals 14 residues. Germline V gene sequence: CDR1 DFQATT, CDR2 SNEGSKA (reference sequence). The V segment lost 3 bases and the J segment 4 bases; nucleotides outside the gene matches: 6. CDR3 bases: TGCAGTGCTAGTGAAGGGAGGGTATACAATGAGCAGTTCTTC. It yields the protein CSASEGRVYNEQFF.

This chain connects TRBV9 to TRBJ1-2; possibly TRBD1 for D (5 bases). V shed 4 bases and J shed 4 bases, with 17 bases lying between them. This CDR3 contains 15 residues. The germline gives CDR1 SGDLS, CDR2 YYNGEE. CDR3 sequence (DNA): TGTGCCAGCAGCCCCCGACAGTTCAACCCCTATGGCTACACCTTC. It translates to CASSPRQFNPYGYTF.

This chain joins TRBV25-1 and TRBJ2-2; the match to TRBD2 covers 7 bases. V trimming: 7 bases; J trimming: 4 bases; junction bases outside the gene matches: 9. This CDR3 comprises 15 residues. CDR1 and CDR2 (germline): MGHDK, SYGVNS. The CDR3 reads CASTPERGSTGELFF. Written as DNA, the CDR3 is TGTGCCAGCACTCCCGAGCGGGGAAGCACCGGGGAGCTGTTTTTT. The full variable domain, its missing parts supplied by reference TRBV25-1 and TRBJ2-2, is EADIYQTPRYLVIGTGKKITLECSQTMGHDKMYWYQQDPGMELHLIHYSYGVNSTEKGDLSSESTVSRIRTEHFPLTLESARPSHTSQYLCASTPERGSTGELFFGEGSRLTVL.

V usage is TRBV6-1 and J usage is TRBJ1-2; D not certain. V was pared by 4 bases and J by 9 bases, with 12 bases between. The germline CDR1 and CDR2 sequences are MNHNS and SASEGT. This CDR3 is 12 amino acids long. The CDR3 here is CASSGRRSRYTF. The CDR3 region has the DNA TGTGCCAGCAGTGGCCGCCGCAGTCGCTACACCTTC.